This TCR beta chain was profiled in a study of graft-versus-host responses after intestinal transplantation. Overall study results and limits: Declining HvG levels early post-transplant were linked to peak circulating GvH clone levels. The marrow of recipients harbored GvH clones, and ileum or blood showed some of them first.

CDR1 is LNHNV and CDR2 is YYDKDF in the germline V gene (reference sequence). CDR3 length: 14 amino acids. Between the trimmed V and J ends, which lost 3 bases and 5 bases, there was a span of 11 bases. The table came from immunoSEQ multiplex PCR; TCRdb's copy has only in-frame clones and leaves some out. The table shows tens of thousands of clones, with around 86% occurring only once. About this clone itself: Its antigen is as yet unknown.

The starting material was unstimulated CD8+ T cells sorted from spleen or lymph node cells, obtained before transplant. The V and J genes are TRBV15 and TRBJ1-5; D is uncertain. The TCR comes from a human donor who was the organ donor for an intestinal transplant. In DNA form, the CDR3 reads TGTGCCACCAGCAGCGAGGCGGGGTATCAGCCCCAGCATTTT. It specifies CATSSEAGYQPQHF.